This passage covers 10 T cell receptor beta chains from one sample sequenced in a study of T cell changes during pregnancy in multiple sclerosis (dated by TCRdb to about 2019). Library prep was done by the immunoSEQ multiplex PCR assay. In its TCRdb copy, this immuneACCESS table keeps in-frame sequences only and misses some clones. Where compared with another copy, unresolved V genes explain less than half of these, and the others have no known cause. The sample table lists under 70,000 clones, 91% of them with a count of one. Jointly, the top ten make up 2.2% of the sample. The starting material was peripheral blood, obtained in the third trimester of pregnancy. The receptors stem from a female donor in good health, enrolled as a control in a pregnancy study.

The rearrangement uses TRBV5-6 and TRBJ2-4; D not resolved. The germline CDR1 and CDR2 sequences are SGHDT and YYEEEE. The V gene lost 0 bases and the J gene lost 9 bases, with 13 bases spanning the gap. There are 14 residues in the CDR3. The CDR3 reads CASSLGLELGIQYF. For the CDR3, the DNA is TGTGCCAGCAGCTTGGGTCTAGAACTTGGCATTCAGTACTTC.

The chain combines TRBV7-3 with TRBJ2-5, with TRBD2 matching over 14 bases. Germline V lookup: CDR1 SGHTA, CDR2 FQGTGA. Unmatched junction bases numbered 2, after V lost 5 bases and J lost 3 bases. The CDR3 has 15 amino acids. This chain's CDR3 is CASSQTSGGEETQYF. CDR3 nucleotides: TGTGCCAGCAGCCAGACTAGCGGGGGGGAAGAGACCCAGTACTTC.

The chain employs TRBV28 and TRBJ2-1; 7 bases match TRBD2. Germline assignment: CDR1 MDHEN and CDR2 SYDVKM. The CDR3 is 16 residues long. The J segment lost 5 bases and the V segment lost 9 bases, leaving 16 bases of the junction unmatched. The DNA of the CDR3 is TGTGCCAGTTCCCTAGGGAGCGGGGCCCCCCACAATGAGCAGTTCTTC. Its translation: CASSLGSGAPHNEQFF.

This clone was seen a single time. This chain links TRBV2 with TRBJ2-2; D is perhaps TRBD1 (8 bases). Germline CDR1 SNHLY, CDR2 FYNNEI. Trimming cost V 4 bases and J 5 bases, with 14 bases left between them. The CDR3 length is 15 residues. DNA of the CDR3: TGTGCCAGCAGTGTTACAGGGGGGGGAACCGGGGAGCTGTTTTTT. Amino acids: CASSVTGGGTGELFF.

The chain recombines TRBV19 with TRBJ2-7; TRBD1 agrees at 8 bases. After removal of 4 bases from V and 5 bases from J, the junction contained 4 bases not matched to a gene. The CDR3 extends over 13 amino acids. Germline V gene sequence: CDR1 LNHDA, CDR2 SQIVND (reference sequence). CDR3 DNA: TGTGCCAGTAGTACCTCGACAGGGGACGAGCAGTACTTC. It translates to CASSTSTGDEQYF.

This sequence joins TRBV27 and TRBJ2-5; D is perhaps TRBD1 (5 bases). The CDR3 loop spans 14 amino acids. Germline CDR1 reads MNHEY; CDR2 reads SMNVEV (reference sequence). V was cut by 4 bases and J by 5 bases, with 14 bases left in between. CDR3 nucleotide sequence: TGTGCCAGCAGTTCGTGGGGCGCCCAGGAGACCCAGTACTTC. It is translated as CASSSWGAQETQYF.

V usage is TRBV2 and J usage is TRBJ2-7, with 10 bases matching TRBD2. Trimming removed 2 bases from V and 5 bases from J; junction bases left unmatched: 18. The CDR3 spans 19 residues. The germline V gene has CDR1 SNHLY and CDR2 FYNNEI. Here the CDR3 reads CASSERLAGVSGKANEQYF. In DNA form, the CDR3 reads TGTGCCAGCAGTGAACGGCTAGCGGGAGTATCGGGTAAAGCCAACGAGCAGTACTTC.

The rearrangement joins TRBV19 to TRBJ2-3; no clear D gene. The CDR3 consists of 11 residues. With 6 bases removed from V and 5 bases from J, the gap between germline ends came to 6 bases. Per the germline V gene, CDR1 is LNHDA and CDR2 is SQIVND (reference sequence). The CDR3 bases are TGTGCCAGTAGAGGAGTAGATACGCAGTATTTT. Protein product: CASRGVDTQYF.

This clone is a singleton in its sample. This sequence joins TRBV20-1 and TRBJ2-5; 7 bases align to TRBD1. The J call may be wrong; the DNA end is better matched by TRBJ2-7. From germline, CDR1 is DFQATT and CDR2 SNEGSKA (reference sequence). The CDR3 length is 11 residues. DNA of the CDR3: TGCAGTGCCAAGACAGGGCGCGAGCAGTACTTC. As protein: CSAKTGREQYF.

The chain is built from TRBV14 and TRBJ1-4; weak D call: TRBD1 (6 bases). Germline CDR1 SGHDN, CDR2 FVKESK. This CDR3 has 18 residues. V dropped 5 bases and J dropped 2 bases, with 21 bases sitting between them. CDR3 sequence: CASSNPNRVRGTNEKLFF. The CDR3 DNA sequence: TGTGCCAGCAGCAACCCCAACAGGGTAAGGGGGACTAATGAAAAACTGTTTTTT.